The 22 T cell receptor beta chains in this list originate from one sample, sequenced in a study of response to subunit inactivated influenza vaccine. TCRdb re-derived calls from the RT-PCR reads in MiXCR, one entry per CDR3 protein. The table has 530,000 or so distinct CDR3 sequences, about 15% seen once. Material: PBMCs from blood, obtained about 12 days after vaccination. These TCRs come from a man aged 50-59 years who received an inactivated influenza vaccine.

In its sample, this clonotype was seen a few times. The gene calls are TRBV7-2 and TRBJ2-3; unclear D gene. The CDR3 contains 15 residues. Germline assignment: CDR1 SGHTA and CDR2 FQGNSA. The germline V and J ends were trimmed by 5 bases and 1 base, with 13 bases remaining between them. The CDR3 is CASSPVVIRTDTQYF. The CDR3 DNA follows: TGTGCCAGCAGCCCCGTGGTGATCCGCACAGATACGCAGTATTTT.

The chain links TRBV7-6 to TRBJ2-1, with TRBD2 matching 7 bases. Germline loops: CDR1 SGHVS, CDR2 FNYEAQ. V shed 3 bases, J shed 0 bases, and the junction held 2 bases outside the gene matches. This CDR3 region has 15 residues. The CDR3 region has the DNA TGTGCCAGCAGCTTCCGGGACTACTCCTACAATGAGCAGTTCTTC. Translated: CASSFRDYSYNEQFF.

This chain connects TRBV28 to TRBJ2-7; the D is unclear. Trimming shortened V by 1 base and J by 6 bases, and 13 bases separated the two germline ends. CDR1 and CDR2 (germline): MDHEN, SYDVKM. The CDR3 loop spans 14 amino acids. CDR3 DNA: TGTGCCAGCAGTTTATTGAAGGGTTTAGTCGAGCAGTACTTC. Encoded protein: CASSLLKGLVEQYF.

This clonotype was counted many times. The chain links TRBV12-3 or TRBV12-4 to TRBJ1-5; D unclear. The CDR3 totals 12 residues. Trimming pared 6 bases from V and 11 bases from J, leaving 14 bases between. CDR3 coding DNA: TGTGCCAGCAGCGAGCCCCCATCCGCCCAGCATTTT. It specifies CASSEPPSAQHF.

The chain carries TRBV12-3 or TRBV12-4 and TRBJ1-6, with D perhaps matching TRBD1 (5 bases). Trimming took off 5 bases at V and 7 bases at J, with 12 bases between the two ends. The CDR3 is made up of 14 amino acids. CDR3 nucleotides: TGTGCCAGCAGTCTTGGGGCTATCAATTCACCCCTCCACTTT. Amino acid sequence: CASSLGAINSPLHF.

The chain recombines TRBV7-2 with TRBJ2-1, with D tentatively TRBD1 or TRBD2 (6 bases each). CDR1 SGHTA and CDR2 FQGNSA come from the germline V gene. Trimming stripped 3 bases from V and 6 bases from J, with 12 bases between. This CDR3 is built from 14 residues. CDR3 protein: CASSLGGTRNEQFF. The CDR3 bases are TGTGCCAGCAGCTTGGGCGGGACACGCAATGAGCAGTTCTTC.

This clonotype was detected a few times. This chain links TRBV29-1 with TRBJ2-1; 10 positions match TRBD2. The junction had 10 bases not matched to a gene; V was cut back by 1 base and J by 1 base. Looked up from germline, CDR1 is SQVTM and CDR2 is ANQGSEA. The CDR3 loop spans 18 amino acids. The CDR3 nucleotides read TGCAGCGTTGAAGCTTGGGCTAGCGGGAGTCGATCCTACAATGAGCAGTTCTTC. Encoded protein: CSVEAWASGSRSYNEQFF.

J is TRBJ1-5 and V is TRBV30, with D possibly TRBD1 on 5 matching bases. In germline, CDR1 is GTSNPN, CDR2 SVGIG (reference sequence). The CDR3 extends over 13 amino acids. Trimming pared 1 base from V and 7 bases from J, leaving 11 bases between. In nucleotides, the CDR3 is TGTGCCTGGAGTGAGGTGGGGGAGCAGCCCCAGCATTTT. Translation: CAWSEVGEQPQHF.

This clonotype was observed a few times. The chain links TRBV7-2 to TRBJ2-6; D may be TRBD2 (7 bases). V shed 2 bases and J shed 4 bases, with 24 bases lying between them. In germline, CDR1 is SGHTA, CDR2 FQGNSA. This CDR3 is built from 20 residues. CDR3 nucleotides: TGTGCCAGCAGCTTATCGGGGGGCGCGTTAAAACTGCGAGGGGCCAACGTCCTGACTTTC. Translation gives CASSLSGGALKLRGANVLTF.

The V and J genes are TRBV10-3 and TRBJ2-5; D remains ambiguous. V shed 4 bases and J shed 3 bases, with 3 bases lying between them. This CDR3 region has 11 residues. From germline, CDR1 is ENHRY and CDR2 SYGVKD. In DNA, the CDR3 is TGTGCCATCAGTGTTGAAGAGACCCAGTACTTC. Translation gives CAISVEETQYF.

This clonotype was recorded a few times. This chain links TRBV20-1 with TRBJ2-7; weak D call: TRBD2 (6 bases). Germline assignment: CDR1 DFQATT and CDR2 SNEGSKA (reference sequence). Trimming stripped 5 bases from V and 4 bases from J, with 12 bases between. The CDR3 sequence is 12 residues long. This CDR3 is CSAAGTSYEQYF. The CDR3 DNA sequence: TGCAGTGCTGCCGGGACTTCTTACGAGCAGTACTTC.

The gene calls are TRBV20-1 and TRBJ2-7, with 8 bases that match TRBD1. The junction had 11 bases not matched to a gene; V was cut back by 6 bases and J by 7 bases. This CDR3 is built from 13 residues. CDR1 is DFQATT and CDR2 is SNEGSKA in the germline V gene (reference sequence). The CDR3: CSASGQAGLEQYF. The CDR3 nucleotides read TGCAGTGCCTCGGGACAGGCTGGCCTGGAGCAGTACTTC.

The rearrangement joins TRBV30 to TRBJ1-6; TRBD1 agrees at 7 bases. This CDR3 contains 14 residues. V was clipped by 8 bases and J by 0 bases; unmatched bases: 4. Per the germline V gene, CDR1 is GTSNPN and CDR2 is SVGIG (reference sequence). CDR3 in amino acids: CAHQGGSYNSPLHF. The CDR3 region has the DNA TGTGCCCATCAGGGGGGCTCCTATAATTCACCCCTCCACTTT.

This clonotype was observed many times. V gene TRBV9 combines with J gene TRBJ2-1; 11 positions agree with TRBD2. This CDR3 is built from 15 residues. Per germline, CDR1 SGDLS and CDR2 YYNGEE. With 0 bases clipped from V and 6 bases from J, the junction kept 2 bases outside the gene matches. CDR3 loop: CASSVVAGGFNEQFF. In DNA form, the CDR3 reads TGTGCCAGCAGCGTAGTAGCGGGAGGGTTCAATGAGCAGTTCTTC.

The chain joins TRBV4-2 to TRBJ1-1; D is unclear. In germline, CDR1 is LGHNA, CDR2 YNFKEQ. The CDR3 runs 15 residues. Trimming removed 0 bases at V and 3 bases at J, with 11 bases between. The chain's CDR3 is CASSQESVLYTEAFF. CDR3 DNA sequence: TGTGCCAGCAGCCAAGAATCAGTTCTTTACACTGAAGCTTTCTTT.

The chain has TRBV18 and TRBJ2-1; TRBD2 aligns across 9 bases. Germline V CDR1 and CDR2: KGHSH, LQKENI. V dropped 5 bases and J dropped 8; count of bases not matched to a gene: 13. This CDR3 region has 16 residues. The CDR3 here is CASSTGLARPRDEQFF. In DNA, the CDR3 is TGTGCCAGCTCAACCGGACTAGCGAGGCCTAGGGATGAGCAGTTCTTC. The entire variable domain, with the rest obtained from reference TRBV18 and TRBJ2-1, is as follows: NAGVMQNPRHLVRRRGQEARLRCSPMKGHSHVYWYRQLPEEGLKFMVYLQKENIIDESGMPKERFSAEFPKEGPSILRIQQVVRGDSAAYFCASSTGLARPRDEQFFGPGTRLTVL.

This clonotype has just a few counts. The rearrangement uses TRBV7-9 and TRBJ2-1; 11 nucleotides align to TRBD2. The CDR3 consists of 16 residues. The germline V gene encodes CDR1 SEHNR and CDR2 FQNEAQ (reference sequence). V shed 0 bases and J 6 bases; nucleotides not matched to a gene: 4. The CDR3 loop reads CASSLALLAGGNEQFF. Written as DNA, the CDR3 is TGTGCCAGCAGCTTAGCGCTTCTAGCGGGGGGCAATGAGCAGTTCTTC.

At least ten counts were recorded for this clonotype. V gene TRBV9 combines with J gene TRBJ2-7; tentative D call: TRBD2 (6 bases). CDR1 SGDLS and CDR2 YYNGEE come from the germline V gene. This CDR3 region has 14 residues. The germline V and J ends were trimmed by 2 bases and 2 bases, with 11 bases remaining between them. DNA for the CDR3: TGTGCCAGCAGCGTTGGAGGGGTTACCTACGAGCAGTACTTC. Encoded protein: CASSVGGVTYEQYF.

CDR3: CASSLAPREAYEQYF. CDR3 bases: TGTGCCAGCAGCTTGGCTCCCAGGGAGGCCTACGAGCAGTACTTC. The rearrangement links TRBV5-5 to TRBJ2-7; maybe TRBD2 (6 bases). The CDR3 runs to 15 residues. CDR1 and CDR2 from the germline V gene are SGHKS and YYEKEE (reference sequence). Trimming left V 0 bases short and J 2 bases short, with 12 bases between.

This clonotype has ten or more counts. This rearrangement joins TRBV5-1 to TRBJ2-5, with D perhaps TRBD1 or TRBD2 (7 bases each). The germline V gene encodes CDR1 SGHRS and CDR2 YFSETQ. Trimming took 4 bases from V and 2 from J, leaving 12 bases between them. This CDR3 has 14 amino acids. The CDR3 sequence: CASSRGDRQETQYF. CDR3 in DNA: TGCGCCAGCAGCCGGGGGGACAGACAAGAGACCCAGTACTTC.

The chain has TRBV12-3 or TRBV12-4 and TRBJ2-5; possibly TRBD2 for D (5 bases). V was pared by 1 base and J by 5 bases, with 11 bases between. The CDR3 has 14 residues. The CDR3 is CASSLVAPGETQYF. In DNA form, the CDR3 reads TGTGCCAGCAGTTTAGTAGCCCCGGGGGAGACCCAGTACTTC.

The chain employs TRBV7-9 and TRBJ2-1, with 12 bases aligning to TRBD2. Germline V lookup: CDR1 SEHNR, CDR2 FQNEAQ (reference sequence). The CDR3 runs to 14 residues. J was trimmed by 6 bases and V by 7 bases; bases with no gene match: 4. CDR3 nucleotides: TGTGCCAGCACGACTAGCGGGGGCCCCAATGAGCAGTTCTTC. It is translated as CASTTSGGPNEQFF.